This is a list of T cell receptor beta chains from one sample in a study of T cell responses to AZD1222 COVID-19 vaccine. The assay was immunoSEQ multiplex PCR, and TCRdb's table has in-frame clones only and misses some. The sample holds approximately 89,000 clones, more than 70% seen once. This material consisted of peripheral blood, taken on day 0 of AZD1222 vaccination. The origin of the receptors is an adult in good health. Both conserved end residues are part of each CDR3. A D gene is named only where the DNA matches it firmly. Only part of the rows carry a size: once, few, many, or a class if the clone is expanded.

size | J | D | V | CDR3 | DNA
few | TRBJ1-5 | TRBD1 | TRBV7-2 | CASSGPGQGFQPQHF | TGTGCCAGCAGCGGACCGGGACAGGGGTTTCAGCCCCAGCATTTT
- | TRBJ2-7 | TRBD2 | TRBV27 | CASSVLAGSSYEQYF | TGTGCCAGCAGTGTACTAGCGGGGAGCTCCTACGAGCAGTACTTC
- | TRBJ2-1 | - | TRBV5-8 | CASSGGRSYNEQFF | TGTGCCAGTTCCGGGGGAAGGTCCTACAATGAGCAGTTCTTC
- | TRBJ1-2 | - | TRBV5-6 | CASSLVGGYTF | TGTGCCAGCAGCTTGGTGGGCGGCTACACCTTC
- | TRBJ1-3 | - | TRBV6-5 | CASSHRGNSGNTIYF | TGTGCCAGCAGCCACAGAGGGAACTCTGGAAACACCATATATTTT
- | TRBJ1-2 | - | TRBV28 | CASRSVPTNYGYTF | TGTGCCAGCAGGTCTGTTCCAACTAACTATGGCTACACCTTC
- | TRBJ2-7 | - | TRBV4-3 | CASSQDLGAYEQYF | TGCGCCAGCAGCCAAGATCTAGGAGCCTACGAGCAGTACTTC
once | TRBJ2-3 | - | TRBV7-3 | CASSLQAGTDTQYF | TGTGCCAGCAGCTTACAAGCAGGCACAGATACGCAGTATTTT
- | TRBJ2-1 | TRBD1 | TRBV24-1 | CATSDLRQGAYNEQFF | TGTGCCACCAGTGATTTGCGGCAGGGGGCCTACAATGAGCAGTTCTTC
once | TRBJ1-5 | - | TRBV10-1 | CASSSTDTQPQHF | TGCGCCAGCAGCTCCACGGATACTCAGCCCCAGCATTTT
- | TRBJ1-5 | - | TRBV18 | CASSSLDNSNQPQHF | TGTGCCAGCTCAAGTCTCGACAATAGCAATCAGCCCCAGCATTTT
- | TRBJ2-1 | - | TRBV15 | CATSRDAGRLINNEQFF | TGTGCCACCAGCAGAGATGCAGGTCGACTGATAAACAATGAGCAGTTCTTC
- | TRBJ1-5 | TRBD1 | TRBV6-1 | CASSEYRVGTGQVDSNQPQHF | TGTGCCAGCAGTGAATACCGGGTTGGGACAGGCCAAGTGGATAGCAATCAGCCCCAGCATTTT
- | TRBJ2-5 | - | TRBV7-9 | CASSLRIQETQYF | TGTGCCAGCAGCTTGCGGATACAAGAGACCCAGTACTTC
- | TRBJ1-1 | - | TRBV30 | CAWSGMNTEAFF | TGTGCCTGGAGTGGAATGAACACTGAAGCTTTCTTT
- | TRBJ2-3 | - | TRBV7-3 | CASSENTADTQYF | TGTGCCAGCAGCGAGAACACCGCAGATACGCAGTATTTT
- | TRBJ2-5 | TRBD1 | TRBV7-7 | CASSLGGQGEETQYF | TGTGCCAGCAGCTTGGGGGGACAGGGGGAAGAGACCCAGTACTTC
- | TRBJ1-1 | - | TRBV5-5 | CASGAPDTEAFF | TGTGCCAGCGGGGCGCCGGACACTGAAGCTTTCTTT
- | TRBJ1-6 | - | TRBV3-1/TRBV3-2 | CASSQEDSYNSPLHF | TGTGCCAGCAGCCAAGAGGACAGTTATAATTCACCCCTCCACTTT
- | TRBJ2-1 | - | TRBV6-5 | CASRWESSYNEQFF | TGTGCCAGCAGGTGGGAGAGCTCCTACAATGAGCAGTTCTTC
- | TRBJ2-3 | TRBD2 | TRBV3-1/TRBV3-2 | CASSQDGLPGLAGRRATDTQYF | TGTGCCAGCAGCCAAGATGGTCTTCCGGGACTAGCGGGGCGCCGGGCCACAGATACGCAGTATTTT
once | TRBJ2-5 | TRBD1 | TRBV5-1 | CASSLTGTGSQETQYF | TGCGCCAGCAGCTTAACCGGGACAGGGTCCCAAGAGACCCAGTACTTC
few | TRBJ1-4 | TRBD1 | TRBV2 | CASRGQGATNEKLFF | TGTGCCAGCAGGGGACAGGGTGCAACTAATGAAAAACTGTTTTTT
- | TRBJ1-6 | - | TRBV21-1 | CASSKEGGGPLHF | TGTGCCAGCAGCAAAGAAGGAGGGGGGCCCCTCCACTTT
- | TRBJ2-7 | TRBD1 | TRBV15 | CATSRLTQGEDEQYF | TGTGCCACCAGCAGGCTTACACAGGGGGAGGACGAGCAGTACTTC
- | TRBJ1-4 | - | TRBV5-1 | CASSLMGGDEKLFF | TGCGCCAGCAGCTTGATGGGAGGGGATGAAAAACTGTTTTTT